This T cell receptor (beta chain) was sequenced during a study of blood T cell repertoires in COVID-19. Study-level background: The origin of the acute and convalescent COVID-19 samples was the United States, Italy and Spain.

The CDR3 length is 12 residues. V lost 1 base, J lost 8 bases, and 8 bases lay in between. Germline CDR1 reads SGHTA; CDR2 reads FQGNSA. Libraries were prepared by immunoSEQ multiplex PCR; TCRdb keeps only in-frame clonotypes and omits some of them. The sample yields 150,000 to 200,000 clones, approximately 87% seen once. This receptor was taken from a woman in her sixties or seventies with COVID-19, enrolled during active disease. Sequencing was carried out using peripheral blood. The genes are TRBV7-2 and TRBJ1-2; D not resolved. The CDR3 DNA reads TGTGCCAGCAGCTTAGTGTACGGGGGCTACACCTTC. It translates to CASSLVYGGYTF.